The rows below give T cell receptor beta chains drawn from one sample of a study of Graves' ophthalmopathy and Graves' hyperthyroidism. TCRdb processed the multiplex PCR reads anew with MiXCR; each CDR3 protein has one entry. In the table there are just over 400,000 distinct CDR3 sequences, under 25% of which are singletons. The specimen was peripheral blood. The receptors stem from a woman aged 18 to 35 with stable Graves' hyperthyroidism. CDR3s include the opening cysteine and the closing phenylalanine or tryptophan. D genes are given only for firm matches. Clone size appears in some rows only: once, few, many, or a class for an expanded clone.

CDR3: CASNRGPRDSYEQYF
DNA: TGTGCCAGCAACCGGGGACCGAGGGATTCCTACGAGCAGTACTTC
size: many
D: NA
J: TRBJ2-7
V: TRBV7-9

CDR3: CASSLDPRDSGETQYF
DNA: TGTGCCAGCAGTTTGGACCCCCGGGACTCTGGGGAGACCCAGTACTTC
size: many
D: NA
J: TRBJ2-5
V: TRBV28

CDR3: CASSLGRLAGGAGQETQYF
DNA: TGTGCCAGCAGCTTAGGTCGGCTAGCGGGGGGCGCGGGACAAGAGACCCAGTACTTC
size: NA
D: TRBD2
J: TRBJ2-5
V: TRBV11-2

CDR3: CASSLAGRAGETQYF
DNA: TGTGCCAGCAGCTTAGCCGGGAGGGCAGGGGAGACCCAGTACTTC
size: many
D: TRBD2
J: TRBJ2-5
V: TRBV7-2

CDR3: CASSLGPRTSGQETQYF
DNA: TGTGCCAGCAGCTTGGGACCCCGGACTAGCGGCCAGGAGACCCAGTACTTC
size: NA
D: TRBD2
J: TRBJ2-5
V: TRBV7-3

CDR3: CASSLSWGQETQYF
DNA: TGTGCCAGCAGTTTAAGCTGGGGCCAAGAGACCCAGTACTTC
size: many
D: NA
J: TRBJ2-5
V: TRBV12-3/TRBV12-4

CDR3: CASSFHLVMNTEAFF
DNA: TGTGCCAGCAGCTTCCACCTGGTGATGAACACTGAAGCTTTCTTT
size: many
D: NA
J: TRBJ1-1
V: TRBV7-3

CDR3: CASSFTGTGPYEQYF
DNA: TGTGCCAGCAGTTTTACCGGGACAGGGCCCTACGAGCAGTACTTC
size: many
D: TRBD1
J: TRBJ2-7
V: TRBV27

CDR3: CASSEKPPDRAHQPQHF
DNA: TGTGCCAGCAGTGAAAAGCCCCCGGACAGGGCCCATCAGCCCCAGCATTTT
size: few
D: TRBD1
J: TRBJ1-5
V: TRBV6-1

CDR3: CSATTSDAQETQYF
DNA: TGCAGTGCTACGACTAGTGACGCTCAAGAGACCCAGTACTTC
size: many
D: NA
J: TRBJ2-5
V: TRBV20-1

CDR3: CASSFGGRGSNQPQHF
DNA: TGTGCCAGCAGCTTTGGGGGGCGAGGGAGCAATCAGCCCCAGCATTTT
size: few
D: NA
J: TRBJ1-5
V: TRBV5-4

CDR3: CASSRGPGQGGSYEQYF
DNA: TGTGCCAGCTCACGCGGTCCGGGACAGGGCGGCTCCTACGAGCAGTACTTC
size: many
D: TRBD1
J: TRBJ2-7
V: TRBV18

CDR3: CASRLQGIAAYEQYF
DNA: TGTGCCAGCAGGCTACAGGGAATTGCTGCCTACGAGCAGTACTTC
size: many
D: NA
J: TRBJ2-7
V: TRBV6-5

CDR3: CSAPGLAGAGTYEQYF
DNA: TGCAGTGCTCCCGGACTAGCGGGAGCGGGAACCTACGAGCAGTACTTC
size: many
D: TRBD2
J: TRBJ2-7
V: TRBV20-1

CDR3: CSARAWRERAYEQYF
DNA: TGCAGTGCTAGAGCTTGGCGGGAGCGCGCCTACGAGCAGTACTTC
size: many
D: TRBD2
J: TRBJ2-7
V: TRBV20-1

CDR3: CASSLLTGPEPETQYF
DNA: TGTGCCAGCAGCTTACTGACAGGGCCGGAGCCGGAGACCCAGTACTTC
size: NA
D: TRBD1
J: TRBJ2-5
V: TRBV7-2

CDR3: CASSESSRARETQYF
DNA: TGTGCCAGCAGTGAATCTAGCAGGGCACGAGAGACCCAGTACTTC
size: many
D: NA
J: TRBJ2-5
V: TRBV2

CDR3: CASGLGGYTDAFF
DNA: TGTGCCAGCGGACTAGGAGGGTACACTGATGCTTTCTTT
size: NA
D: NA
J: TRBJ1-1
V: TRBV11-2

CDR3: CAWRGESSYEQYF
DNA: TGTGCCTGGAGGGGGGAGAGCTCCTACGAGCAGTACTTC
size: few
D: NA
J: TRBJ2-7
V: TRBV30

CDR3: CASSEAVTQYF
DNA: TGTGCCAGCAGTGAAGCGGTGACCCAGTACTTC
size: many
D: NA
J: TRBJ2-5
V: TRBV6-1

CDR3: CASSRLGEEETQYF
DNA: TGTGCCAGCAGCCGGCTGGGGGAGGAAGAGACCCAGTACTTC
size: NA
D: NA
J: TRBJ2-5
V: TRBV27

CDR3: CASSLQGRANVLTF
DNA: TGTGCCAGCAGCTTACAAGGGCGGGCCAACGTCCTGACTTTC
size: NA
D: NA
J: TRBJ2-6
V: TRBV7-2

CDR3: CASSPPAKAKSSYEQYF
DNA: TGTGCCAGCAGCCCCCCGGCCAAGGCGAAAAGCTCCTACGAGCAGTACTTC
size: many
D: NA
J: TRBJ2-7
V: TRBV11-1

CDR3: CASRESGTGGEQYF
DNA: TGTGCCAGCAGGGAATCCGGGACAGGGGGCGAGCAGTACTTC
size: NA
D: TRBD1
J: TRBJ2-7
V: TRBV7-9

CDR3: CAISGVPDTQYF
DNA: TGTGCCATCAGTGGGGTACCAGATACGCAGTATTTT
size: many
D: NA
J: TRBJ2-3
V: TRBV10-3

CDR3: CASEGQLNTGDLFF
DNA: TGTGCCAGCGAGGGACAGCTGAACACCGGGGATCTGTTTTTT
size: NA
D: TRBD1
J: TRBJ2-2
V: TRBV6-1

CDR3: CSAGGPDATQYF
DNA: TGCAGTGCTGGAGGACCCGATGCGACCCAGTACTTC
size: many
D: NA
J: TRBJ2-5
V: TRBV20-1

CDR3: CSAREAYRETQYF
DNA: TGCAGTGCTAGAGAGGCATACCGGGAGACCCAGTACTTC
size: many
D: NA
J: TRBJ2-5
V: TRBV20-1

CDR3: CATGAYEQYF
DNA: TGTGCCACCGGTGCCTACGAGCAGTACTTC
size: NA
D: NA
J: TRBJ2-7
V: TRBV2

CDR3: CASRQGRGEQYF
DNA: TGCGCCAGCAGACAGGGACGGGGGGAGCAGTACTTC
size: few
D: NA
J: TRBJ2-7
V: TRBV10-2

CDR3: CSAPVYSNTEAFF
DNA: TGCAGTGCCCCCGTTTATTCGAACACTGAAGCTTTCTTT
size: many
D: NA
J: TRBJ1-1
V: TRBV20-1

CDR3: CASGTLSSYEQYF
DNA: TGTGCCTCCGGTACGCTGAGCTCCTACGAGCAGTACTTC
size: NA
D: NA
J: TRBJ2-7
V: TRBV6-1

CDR3: CASSGGGGIQTQYF
DNA: TGTGCCAGCAGCGGGGGGGGCGGGATTCAGACCCAGTACTTC
size: many
D: NA
J: TRBJ2-5
V: TRBV7-2

CDR3: CASSELGRYEQYF
DNA: TGTGCCAGCAGTGAATTGGGGCGCTACGAGCAGTACTTC
size: NA
D: NA
J: TRBJ2-7
V: TRBV6-1

CDR3: CASSFGKANSNQPQHF
DNA: TGTGCCAGCAGTTTCGGGAAGGCAAATAGCAATCAGCCCCAGCATTTT
size: many
D: NA
J: TRBJ1-5
V: TRBV12-3/TRBV12-4

CDR3: CASSQGWGGRHEQYF
DNA: TGCGCCAGCAGCCAAGGCTGGGGAGGGAGACACGAGCAGTACTTC
size: many
D: TRBD2
J: TRBJ2-7
V: TRBV4-3

CDR3: CASSGEGRQPQHF
DNA: TGTGCCAGCAGTGGAGAAGGAAGGCAGCCCCAGCATTTT
size: many
D: NA
J: TRBJ1-5
V: TRBV25-1

CDR3: CASSFYLDPSYEQYF
DNA: TGTGCCAGCAGTTTTTATCTGGACCCCTCCTACGAGCAGTACTTC
size: few
D: NA
J: TRBJ2-7
V: TRBV28

CDR3: CASSPGSPLHF
DNA: TGTGCCAGCTCACCAGGATCACCCCTCCACTTT
size: NA
D: NA
J: TRBJ1-6
V: TRBV18

CDR3: CASSLTPVSWDYGYTF
DNA: TGTGCCAGCAGCTTAACCCCCGTCAGTTGGGACTATGGCTACACCTTC
size: NA
D: NA
J: TRBJ1-2
V: TRBV11-2

CDR3: CSARDGTGWLFTEAFF
DNA: TGCAGTGCTAGAGACGGGACAGGGTGGCTTTTCACTGAAGCTTTCTTT
size: many
D: TRBD1
J: TRBJ1-1
V: TRBV20-1

CDR3: CSVEGQGWTEAFF
DNA: TGCAGCGTTGAGGGGCAGGGGTGGACTGAAGCTTTCTTT
size: many
D: NA
J: TRBJ1-1
V: TRBV29-1

CDR3: CASSGAGAGDTGELFF
DNA: TGTGCCAGCAGCGGAGCGGGAGCAGGTGATACCGGGGAGCTGTTTTTT
size: many
D: TRBD2
J: TRBJ2-2
V: TRBV13

CDR3: CASSYSGEADTQYF
DNA: TGTGCCAGCAGCTATAGCGGGGAGGCAGATACGCAGTATTTT
size: few
D: TRBD2
J: TRBJ2-3
V: TRBV7-9

CDR3: CASSLLFGRGTEAFF
DNA: TGTGCCAGCAGTTTACTATTTGGGCGGGGGACTGAAGCTTTCTTT
size: many
D: NA
J: TRBJ1-1
V: TRBV28

CDR3: CASSQEAISNQPQHF
DNA: TGTGCCAGCAGCCAAGAGGCCATTAGCAATCAGCCCCAGCATTTT
size: many
D: NA
J: TRBJ1-5
V: TRBV4-2

CDR3: CASSLGGQKNQPQHF
DNA: TGTGCCAGCAGCTTGGGGGGACAGAAGAATCAGCCCCAGCATTTT
size: many
D: TRBD1
J: TRBJ1-5
V: TRBV5-5

CDR3: CASSPNGDGPNQPQHF
DNA: TGTGCCAGCAGCCCTAACGGGGACGGACCCAATCAGCCCCAGCATTTT
size: many
D: NA
J: TRBJ1-5
V: TRBV12-3/TRBV12-4

CDR3: CASSQDTLAGNTGELFF
DNA: TGCGCCAGCAGCCAAGATACACTAGCGGGAAACACCGGGGAGCTGTTTTTT
size: once
D: TRBD2
J: TRBJ2-2
V: TRBV4-1

CDR3: CASSLGVGIRMDTEAFF
DNA: TGTGCCAGCAGCCTAGGGGTGGGGATCAGGATGGACACTGAAGCTTTCTTT
size: many
D: NA
J: TRBJ1-1
V: TRBV11-1

CDR3: CAIRAFFSGGSSYEQYF
DNA: TGTGCCATCAGGGCATTCTTCTCGGGAGGAAGCTCCTACGAGCAGTACTTC
size: many
D: TRBD2
J: TRBJ2-7
V: TRBV10-3

CDR3: CASSFQFSGNTIYF
DNA: TGTGCCAGCAGTTTCCAGTTCTCTGGAAACACCATATATTTT
size: many
D: NA
J: TRBJ1-3
V: TRBV12-3/TRBV12-4

CDR3: CASRREGNTGELFF
DNA: TGCGCCAGCAGGCGGGAGGGAAACACCGGGGAGCTGTTTTTT
size: NA
D: TRBD2
J: TRBJ2-2
V: TRBV5-1

CDR3: CASSAKETQYF
DNA: TGTGCCAGCAGTGCAAAGGAGACCCAGTACTTC
size: many
D: NA
J: TRBJ2-5
V: TRBV2

CDR3: CSVVQLAGVGETEYF
DNA: TGCAGCGTTGTGCAACTAGCGGGAGTAGGAGAGACGGAGTACTTC
size: NA
D: TRBD2
J: TRBJ2-5
V: TRBV29-1